This TCR beta chain emerged from a study of CD8+ T cells in alopecia areata. In germline, CDR1 is SQVTM, CDR2 ANQGSEA. Trimming left V 7 bases short and J 8 bases short, with 17 bases between. The CDR3 loop spans 12 amino acids. Study findings and constraints: Lesional scalp, notably in alopecia totalis/universalis, had clonality above that of normal scalp. Mice showed clearer TCR sharing than patients did, a gap that was possibly HLA-related.

In regard to this clone: Its antigen is undetermined.

RNA, once extracted, was reverse transcribed into cDNA for use as the sequencing template. Sequenced by immunoSEQ multiplex PCR; TCRdb stores in-frame clones only, minus some. The sample lists some 120,000 clones; roughly 50% were seen once. The sample taken for sequencing was NKG2D-low CD8+ T cells sorted from blood. The rearrangement links TRBV29-1 to TRBJ1-2; weak D call: TRBD1 (6 bases). The sequence derives from a human donor with alopecia areata. CDR3 amino acids: CSAPQGKGGYTF. The CDR3 DNA sequence: TGCAGCGCACCTCAGGGGAAGGGAGGCTACACCTTC.